This TCR beta chain is from a study of cytomegalovirus exposure and HLA in healthy donors. Study-wide background: The approximately 600 first-cohort repertoires shared a platform with the roughly 120 validation repertoires, as reported in a later analysis. Study-wide results and caveats: Among the CMV-associated chains, a few were confirmed in vitro as specific for CMV antigens.

Note on this clone: What it binds is unknown.

There are 15 residues in the CDR3. V dropped 1 base and J dropped 7; count of bases not matched to a gene: 7. Per germline, CDR1 MGHRA and CDR2 YSYEKL. Assay used: immunoSEQ multiplex PCR; TCRdb lists only in-frame clones, some missing. The sample yields about 130,000 clones, 90% to 96% seen once. The TCR comes from a man aged 18-30 years in good health and CMV-seronegative. The chain joins TRBV4-1 to TRBJ1-5; TRBD1 matches at 7 bases. Input material: PBMCs. The CDR3 DNA reads TGCGCCAGCAGCCAAGTGACAGGGAGTAAACAGCCCCAGCATTTT. It specifies CASSQVTGSKQPQHF.